The sample holds one count of the clone carrying this T cell receptor (beta chain). Its antigen remains unidentified. This CDR3 region has 18 residues. V lost 4 bases, J lost 0 bases, and 20 bases lay in between. Germline V gene sequence: CDR1 SGHRS, CDR2 YFSETQ. These data come from a study of cytomegalovirus exposure and HLA in healthy donors. About the study: An analysis done earlier identified some 120 million unique TCR beta sequences from about 179 million T cells.

PCR employed 60 Vbeta and 13 Jbeta primers. The repertoire was sequenced with immunoSEQ multiplex PCR; TCRdb's copy has only in-frame clones and lacks some. The table shows around 130,000 clones, with roughly 84% occurring only once. Overall study findings and caveats: V segments that were indistinguishable, TRBV6-2 and TRBV6-3 among them, were omitted from analysis. Evidence from a later analysis indicated that most CMV-associated TCR beta chains looked HLA-restricted.

This TCR was recovered from a man aged 50 to 60 in good health and CMV-seronegative. The sample comprised PBMCs. The chain employs TRBV5-1 and TRBJ2-1; D is possibly TRBD2 (6 bases). CDR3 bases: TGCGCCAGCAGCCGGGGGTGGTCAGGGCAGAGCTCCTACAATGAGCAGTTCTTC. It yields the protein CASSRGWSGQSSYNEQFF.